The entry that follows covers one T cell receptor (beta chain) sequence. No antigen is known for it. No quality values exist for individual bases; no much larger clone is one base distant. TCR CDR3 regions were amplified from genomic DNA by multiplex PCR using the deep immunoSEQ assay. Genomic DNA extracted from each cell subset was distributed evenly over all wells of several immunoSEQ 96-well plates, and each plate served as one replicate. For sorted subsets, roughly 0.2 ug genomic DNA, equal to 30,000 or so T cell genomes, was loaded into each replicate PCR. Purified libraries were measured with a Qubit 3.0 fluorometer, size-checked on a Bioanalyzer 2100, and measured again with the KAPA Library Quantification kit. Every immunoSEQ 96-well plate was sequenced on a separate single-read 150-cycle Illumina NextSeq 550 flow cell. As for the authors' bioinformatics: Because only junctional sequences without quality scores were contained in the immunoSEQ output, filtering matching that applied to full-length reads could not be performed. To assign V/J genes and CDR3, sequences were annotated against IMGT germline references using PyIR, a Python wrapper for IgBLAST v1.9. Any read was removed if the V/J assignment was weak (E-value above 1e-6), the CDR3 was missing, or the read contained stop codons, out-of-frame junctions, or ambiguous translated residues. V3J clonotypes were defined by identical inferred V gene, J gene, and CDR3 amino acid sequence. To compute the percentage overlap between repertoires, the number of shared unique clonotypes was divided by the size of the smaller repertoire. RTK rarefaction, the Chao1 estimator, and Recon v2.1 estimates of unobserved clonotypes were used to assess repertoire richness. Generation probabilities were computed with OLGA for all TCRbeta clonotypes obtained by the gDNA method from a handful of donors. TCRdb took this table from immuneACCESS and kept in-frame rearrangements with V and J called. Such tables lack part of the clones; where checked against another copy, unresolved V genes explain under half of the gap, and the rest is unexplained. For V, J and clone size, that table is used; D and trimming come from the DNA. The sample table holds millions of clones, of which approximately 93% were seen once. Jointly, the top ten make up about 0.37% of the sample.

The donors were healthy, HIV-negative adults who had no recently reported acute infections or vaccinations. Every donor was a Caucasian adult residing in Nashville, Tennessee, USA. CD4+ T cells were enriched by magnetic negative selection; naive cells were then positively selected on CD45RA, and the negative fraction formed the memory subset. Blood was collected by leukapheresis, and PBMCs were isolated by Ficoll-Histopaque density gradient centrifugation and then cryopreserved in liquid nitrogen vapor phase. Purity and quantity of every magnetically sorted T cell population were checked by analytical flow cytometry. From each sorted fraction, genomic DNA was isolated and quantified by UV absorbance on a Nanodrop 2000c. The data stem from a study of shared clonotypes between healthy human individuals (dated by TCRdb to 2019 to 2021). Broadly, across the study: Two women and three men aged 18 to 49 years were included in the cohort. Different laboratories and diverse techniques were used to prepare libraries and sequence TCR repertoires, to increase sequencing depth and limit assay-specific biases. Blood TCR repertoires of a handful of healthy adults were deeply sequenced to estimate repertoire size and the extent of clonotype sharing between individuals. Between about 0.8 and 9 billion PBMCs per donor were obtained by leukapheresis. For each donor, CD4 naive and CD4 memory were each given three plates, CD8 naive was given two plates, and CD8 memory was given one plate. Broader findings and caveats from the paper: Because the study included only a small number of donors, the genetic and exposure-history diversity represented was limited. Even with the large sequencing depth, rarefaction of the sorted-subset datasets indicated that sequencing was incomplete. Sampling was restricted to blood, and TCR repertoires in tissues likely differ from the TCR repertoires found in blood. Sharing across several donors was observed for about 5% of naive CD4, under 4% of naive CD8, over 2% of memory CD4, and around 0.42% of memory CD8 clonotypes. Compared with non-shared clonotypes, the clonotypes found in all four sorted-subset donors had higher generation probabilities. Naive subsets generally had larger estimated clonotype richness than memory subsets did. Pairwise subsampling indicated that sequencing depth was expected to affect the degree of clonotype sharing among donors.

V sheds 3 bases and J sheds 4 bases, leaving 10 bases between their ends. The CDR3, from cysteine to phenylalanine, totals 15 residues. The DNA shown is the 45-base CDR3, in frame from base 1. CDR1 MDHEN and CDR2 SYDVKM were looked up in the germline V gene. Sequences were obtained from naive CD4+ T cells from PBMCs. This specimen's cell subset or site label, per the study, means: CD45RA+ positively selected. This receptor chain uses TRBV28 and TRBJ2-6; TRBD1 is possibly the D segment (6 matching bases). This receptor was obtained from a man younger than 35 in good health. Some clones in this sample may be carry-over from other donors' samples. CDR3 region: CASSFPGQGANVLTF. The DNA sequence reads TGTGCCAGCAGTTTCCCAGGACAGGGGGCCAACGTCCTGACTTTC. This CDR3, with the reference TRBV28 and TRBJ2-6 proteins standing in past its ends, gives the full variable domain DVKVTQSSRYLVKRTGEKVFLECVQDMDHENMFWYRQDPGLGLRLIYFSYDVKMKEKGDIPEGYSVSREKKERFSLILESASTNQTSMYLCASSFPGQGANVLTFGAGSRLTVL.